In its sample, the clone carrying this TCR beta chain was seen a few times. There are 13 residues in the CDR3. The germline gives CDR1 SGHTA, CDR2 FQGNSA. V was trimmed by 5 bases and J by 6 bases, leaving 10 bases between them. The data derive from a study of human T cells and chemical hapten exposure. TCRdb itself ran the RACE reads through MiXCR, one entry per CDR3 protein. The sample includes about 52,000 distinct CDR3 sequences, approximately 9.9% seen only once; the top ten take around 1.8%. The time point here: patch test 1, 2 weeks after DPC sensitization. Treatment indicated: therapeutic diphenylcyclopropenone sensitization with weekly scalp DPC. It was unfractionated whole blood from which total RNA was extracted.

The chain is built from TRBV7-2 and TRBJ2-2; maybe TRBD1 (5 bases). Source: whole blood, taken in connection with sensitization to the hapten diphenylcyclopropenone (DPC). This TCR was sampled from a woman aged 40 to 49 with alopecia areata. Some clones in this sample may be carry-over from other donors' samples. CDR3 DNA: TGTGCCAGCAGCCCACAGGCCCCCGGGGAGCTGTTTTTT. Protein sequence: CASSPQAPGELFF.